This is a list of T cell receptor beta chains from one sample in a study of T-cell reconstitution after alpha-beta-depleted transplantation in children. One entry per CDR3 protein results from TCRdb running MiXCR on the PCR reads. The table records approximately 1,000,000 distinct CDR3 sequences, around 30% of them present only once. The starting material was PBMCs, mostly from graft donor cells, obtained 360 days after TCRalphabeta/CD19-depleted stem cell transplant. Source of these receptors: a boy younger than two who had a stem cell transplant for SCID, so the T cells may come from the graft donor. CDR3s include the opening cysteine and the closing phenylalanine or tryptophan. The D gene is left open where the match is weak. Where a row states a size, it is once, few, many or the class of an expanded clone; other rows omit it.

>TRBV21-1|TRBJ2-2|NA|NA
CASSEDPTGELFF
TGTGCCAGCAGCGAAGATCCTACCGGGGAGCTGTTTTTT
>TRBV7-8|TRBJ2-3|NA|many
CASSLVRRDTQYF
TGTGCCAGCAGCTTAGTCAGGAGGGATACGCAGTATTTT
>TRBV11-2|TRBJ2-2|NA|NA
CATAVLGGELFF
TGTGCCACTGCGGTTTTGGGCGGGGAGCTGTTTTTT
>TRBV12-3/TRBV12-4|TRBJ2-7|NA|once
CASSFFASGEQYF
TGTGCCAGCAGTTTTTTCGCGTCCGGGGAGCAGTACTTC
>TRBV18|TRBJ2-7|NA|NA
CASSQTEGGSLGVYEQYF
TGTGCCAGCTCCCAGACAGAGGGAGGTTCACTAGGGGTCTACGAGCAGTACTTC
>TRBV10-2|TRBJ2-1|TRBD2|few
CASSRSGGAIYNEQFF
TGCGCCAGCAGTAGGAGCGGGGGGGCGATCTACAATGAGCAGTTCTTC
>TRBV29-1|TRBJ2-7|NA|few
CSVEKRGYGGEQYF
TGCAGCGTTGAAAAAAGGGGCTATGGAGGCGAGCAGTACTTC
>TRBV20-1|TRBJ1-1|NA|NA
CSAQGTSKAFF
TGCAGTGCCCAGGGGACATCCAAAGCTTTCTTT
>TRBV3-1|TRBJ2-5|TRBD1|few
CATRQGEETQYF
TGTGCCACCCGACAGGGGGAAGAGACCCAGTACTTC
>TRBV7-8|TRBJ1-6|TRBD1|NA
CASSLGGQVSYNSPLHF
TGTGCCAGCAGCTTAGGGGGACAGGTCTCCTATAATTCACCCCTCCACTTT
>TRBV12-3/TRBV12-4|TRBJ2-1|TRBD1|few
CASSFGTENNEQFF
TGTGCCAGCAGTTTCGGGACAGAGAACAATGAGCAGTTCTTC
>TRBV29-1|TRBJ1-3|NA|NA
CSVTPPGRSGNTIYF
TGCAGCGTTACGCCCCCGGGTCGTTCTGGAAACACCATATATTTT
>TRBV5-1|TRBJ2-3|TRBD2|many
CASSSRLAGGTDTQYF
TGTGCCAGCAGCTCCCGACTAGCGGGGGGCACAGATACGCAGTATTTT
>TRBV3-1|TRBJ2-7|NA|few
CASRKRGVYEQYF
TGTGCCAGCAGGAAAAGAGGGGTATACGAGCAGTACTTC
>TRBV4-1|TRBJ1-1|NA|NA
CASSPPQGSTEAFF
TGCGCCAGCAGCCCCCCGCAGGGTTCCACTGAAGCTTTCTTT
>TRBV6-5|TRBJ1-2|NA|once
CASSYGAPVYGYTF
TGTGCCAGCAGTTACGGGGCGCCTGTCTATGGCTACACCTTC
>TRBV2|TRBJ2-1|NA|once
CASNRLAVGDEQFF
TGTGCCAGCAATCGGCTAGCCGTTGGCGATGAGCAGTTCTTC
>TRBV19|TRBJ2-1|NA|NA
CASGKGGRSSYNEQFF
TGTGCCAGTGGGAAGGGGGGACGGAGCTCCTACAATGAGCAGTTCTTC
>TRBV5-1|TRBJ1-2|NA|NA
CASSFGRRDYGYTF
TGCGCCAGCAGCTTCGGCCGAAGAGACTATGGCTACACCTTC
>TRBV6-1|TRBJ2-2|NA|NA
CASSRRENTGELFF
TGTGCCAGCAGTCGTCGGGAGAACACCGGGGAGCTGTTTTTT
>TRBV20-1|TRBJ2-3|NA|NA
CSAAEGGRLSDTQYF
TGCAGTGCTGCGGAGGGGGGGCGCCTATCCGATACGCAGTATTTT
>TRBV12-3/TRBV12-4|TRBJ2-7|NA|NA
CASSLARELEQYF
TGTGCCAGCAGTTTAGCGCGGGAACTCGAGCAGTACTTC
>TRBV5-5|TRBJ2-7|TRBD2|NA
CASSTGSGGVDEQYF
TGTGCCAGCAGCACCGGGTCGGGGGGAGTAGACGAGCAGTACTTC
>TRBV12-3/TRBV12-4|TRBJ2-7|NA|NA
CASSPGVREQYF
TGTGCCAGCAGTCCTGGGGTTCGCGAGCAGTACTTC
>TRBV7-2|TRBJ2-5|TRBD1|NA
CASSSDRKQTQYF
TGTGCCAGCAGCTCGGACAGGAAACAGACCCAGTACTTC
>TRBV28|TRBJ2-1|NA|NA
CASSFGPPAYNEQFF
TGTGCCAGCAGTTTTGGACCGCCGGCCTACAATGAGCAGTTCTTC
>TRBV27|TRBJ1-2|NA|NA
CASSLGPGGYGYTF
TGTGCCAGCAGTTTAGGGCCGGGCGGCTATGGCTACACCTTC
>TRBV4-1|TRBJ1-4|NA|many
CASSQGRLATNEKLFF
TGCGCCAGCAGCCAAGGACGGCTCGCAACTAATGAAAAACTGTTTTTT
>TRBV5-1|TRBJ2-3|NA|NA
CASSYPQPTGTDTQYF
TGCGCCAGCAGCTACCCTCAACCGACAGGCACAGATACGCAGTATTTT
>TRBV27|TRBJ1-5|NA|NA
CASSLSWSGQPQHF
TGTGCCAGCAGTTTATCGTGGTCTGGTCAGCCCCAGCATTTT
>TRBV20-1|TRBJ2-4|NA|NA
CSARGYLQNIQYF
TGCAGTGCTAGAGGTTACCTCCAAAACATTCAGTACTTC
>TRBV18|TRBJ1-1|NA|NA
CASSPTRDGNTEAFF
TGTGCCAGCTCACCTACCCGGGACGGGAACACTGAAGCTTTCTTT